A selection of T cell receptor beta chains follows, all from one sample in a study of post-analysis software for immune sequencing data. A single record per CDR3 protein comes from TCRdb applying MiXCR to the PCR reads. The table lists 380,000 or so distinct CDR3 sequences, less than 35% of them singletons. Sequences were obtained from blood. These receptor sequences come from a girl aged 10 to 17 with multiple sclerosis. The CDR3 runs from the conserved cysteine through the conserved F or W. A D gene is named only where the DNA matches it firmly. Clone size is not always given. Where it is, it says once, few, many or a class for expanded clones.

j_call	v_call	clone_size	d_call	cdr3_nt	cdr3_aa
TRBJ1-1	TRBV6-5	-	TRBD1	TGTGCCAGCACCAGGTCAGGGGGTTGGTGGACTGAAGCTTTCTTT	CASTRSGGWWTEAFF
TRBJ1-1	TRBV15	-	-	TGTGCCACCAGCAGAGTAGGGGCGGCGACCACTGAAGCTTTCTTT	CATSRVGAATTEAFF
TRBJ2-1	TRBV20-1	-	-	TGCAGTGCTCGGGGGCCAGCCCTCTACAATGAGCAGTTCTTC	CSARGPALYNEQFF
TRBJ2-3	TRBV12-3/TRBV12-4	few	-	TGTGCCAGCAGCCGAGGTGGCGCAGATACGCAGTATTTT	CASSRGGADTQYF
TRBJ1-2	TRBV6-5	-	-	TGTGCCAGCACCTTCGGGGGGGTAACTAACTATGGCTACACCTTC	CASTFGGVTNYGYTF
TRBJ2-1	TRBV10-3	-	-	TGTGCCATCAGGGGGGATAGAGGCAATGAGCAGTTCTTC	CAIRGDRGNEQFF
TRBJ2-1	TRBV12-3/TRBV12-4	-	TRBD2	TGTGCCAGCAGTTCTCGCGGGGGGTCAAAGACCCAGTTCTTC	CASSSRGGSKTQFF
TRBJ1-5	TRBV3-1	few	-	TGTGCCAGCAGCCCGGGACCCAAAATCAGGAGCAATCAGCCCCAGCATTTT	CASSPGPKIRSNQPQHF
TRBJ1-6	TRBV5-1	-	-	TGCGCCAGCAGCTTGGGGCAGAACAGTTTTAATTCACCCCTCCACTTT	CASSLGQNSFNSPLHF
TRBJ2-7	TRBV27	-	TRBD2	TGTGCCAGCAGTTTATCGTTCTTCCCCCAAGCGGGGGCCGCCTACGAGCAGTACTTC	CASSLSFFPQAGAAYEQYF
TRBJ1-1	TRBV20-1	-	-	TGCAGTGCTCCACCCGACAGGCCACGGAACACTGAAGCTTTCTTT	CSAPPDRPRNTEAFF
TRBJ2-7	TRBV20-1	once	-	TGCAGTGCTAGAGGGGCAGGCTACGAGCAGTACTTC	CSARGAGYEQYF
TRBJ1-5	TRBV20-1	-	-	TGCAGTGCTAGAGGCCAGGGCTCCGGGGCTTATAGCAATCAGCCCCAGCATTTT	CSARGQGSGAYSNQPQHF
TRBJ1-6	TRBV6-1	-	TRBD1	TGTGCCAGCAGTCTCTTCGGACAGGGGGACGCCGATAATTCACCCCTCCACTTT	CASSLFGQGDADNSPLHF
TRBJ1-2	TRBV13	-	TRBD1	TGTGCCAGCAGCGCCGGGACAGCCCGAAACTATGGCTACACCTTC	CASSAGTARNYGYTF
TRBJ2-7	TRBV29-1	-	-	TGCAGCGTTGAAGATCTTCCTTACGAGCAGTACTTC	CSVEDLPYEQYF
TRBJ1-6	TRBV15	-	TRBD1	TGTGCCACCAGCAGAGTCCTTCCGGGACAGGGTAATTCACCCCTCCACTTT	CATSRVLPGQGNSPLHF
TRBJ2-3	TRBV7-3	-	TRBD2	TGTGCCAGCAGCCCGACCCGACTAGCTGGAGATACGCAGTATTTT	CASSPTRLAGDTQYF
TRBJ2-1	TRBV19	-	TRBD2	TGTGCCAGTAGTATAGATCCGGGACTAGCGGGGGGGCGCGGCTACAATGAGCAGTTCTTC	CASSIDPGLAGGRGYNEQFF
TRBJ2-7	TRBV12-3/TRBV12-4	-	-	TGTGCCAGCAGTGGAGACCTAAGTCCCCACGAGCAGTACTTC	CASSGDLSPHEQYF
TRBJ1-1	TRBV12-3/TRBV12-4	-	-	TGTGCCAGCAGGCCCTTGAACACTGAAGCTTTCTTT	CASRPLNTEAFF
TRBJ2-3	TRBV5-1	-	-	TGCGCCAGCTCTTTTGGTGAGACAGATACGCAGTATTTT	CASSFGETDTQYF
TRBJ2-7	TRBV2	few	-	TGTGCCAGGGGAACCTCCTACGAGCAGTACTTC	CARGTSYEQYF
TRBJ1-4	TRBV2	-	TRBD1	TGTGCCAGCAGTGAGGGAGAAGGGGGCTTCAGAGAAAAACTGTTTTTT	CASSEGEGGFREKLFF
TRBJ2-7	TRBV10-3	few	TRBD1	TGTGCCATCAGTGCACAGGGGGACCCCTACGAGCAGTACTTC	CAISAQGDPYEQYF
TRBJ2-1	TRBV5-1	-	TRBD1	TGCGCCAGCAGCGGGGAGCCGGGACAGGGTTTCAATGAGCAGTTCTTC	CASSGEPGQGFNEQFF